The 2 T cell receptor beta chains below were found in one sample sequenced in a study of CD8 T cells in ankylosing spondylitis. Findings and caveats of the study: What appeared characteristic of ankylosing spondylitis blood was a TCR beta motif of under 10 highly homologous variants.

Their antigens are not known. TCRdb passed the 5' RACE reads through MiXCR, listing each CDR3 protein once. The sample lists some 840,000 distinct CDR3 sequences, roughly 10% occurring once. What was sequenced was blood, either unsorted or a sorted T cell fraction (not recorded which). These receptors all come from a male donor with ankylosing spondylitis.

J is TRBJ1-4 and V is TRBV15; D not resolved. The germline V gene encodes CDR1 LNHNV and CDR2 YYDKDF (reference sequence). V was shortened by 0 bases and J by 2 bases, with 7 bases between the two germline ends. The CDR3 runs 15 residues. The CDR3 coding sequence is TGTGCCACCAGCAGAGATGAGTTCACTAATGAAAAACTGTTTTTT. Protein: CATSRDEFTNEKLFF.

The J gene is TRBJ2-7, the V gene TRBV5-1; weak D call: TRBD2 (6 bases). The length of the CDR3 is 15 residues. Germline-derived CDR1 and CDR2 are SGHRS and YFSETQ. Trimming stripped 1 base from V and 5 bases from J, with 16 bases between. CDR3 region: CASSLLGGVLDEQYF. The CDR3 region has the DNA TGCGCCAGCAGCTTGTTGGGCGGGGTTCTCGACGAGCAGTACTTC.